A selection of T cell receptor beta chains follows, all from one sample in a study of T cell responses to AZD1222 COVID-19 vaccine. Produced via immunoSEQ multiplex PCR; TCRdb's table is partial and in-frame only. The sample yields roughly 140,000 clones, around nine tenths seen once. The input for sequencing was peripheral blood, taken 28 days after the second AZD1222 dose. These receptors came from an adult who received the AZD1222 COVID-19 vaccine. Each CDR3 is given with its conserved first and last residue. D genes are given only for firm matches. Size is omitted from some rows. Given values are once, few, many or a class for expanded clones.

>TRBD1|TRBJ1-6|TRBV7-2|.
CASRFRGTYNSPLHF
TGTGCCAGCAGATTCAGGGGGACCTATAATTCACCCCTCCACTTT
>.|TRBJ1-4|TRBV10-3|.
CAISEASVGTNEKLFF
TGTGCCATCAGTGAGGCATCGGTAGGAACTAATGAAAAACTGTTTTTT
>TRBD1|TRBJ2-7|TRBV4-1|.
CASSPRQGVMYEQYF
TGCGCCAGCAGCCCCCGACAGGGGGTAATGTACGAGCAGTACTTC
>.|TRBJ1-1|TRBV11-1|once
CASSLAGNMNTEAFF
TGTGCCAGCAGCTTAGCAGGGAACATGAACACTGAAGCTTTCTTT
>.|TRBJ2-1|TRBV3-1/TRBV3-2|.
CASSQDAGAYNEQFF
TGTGCCAGCAGCCAAGATGCCGGGGCCTACAATGAGCAGTTCTTC
>.|TRBJ2-7|TRBV6-6|.
CASRGAGSSYEQYF
TGTGCCAGCAGGGGGGCCGGGTCCTCCTACGAGCAGTACTTC
>.|TRBJ1-5|TRBV28|.
CASRTAGRRALNQPQHF
TGTGCCAGCAGGACCGCGGGACGGCGTGCTCTCAATCAGCCCCAGCATTTT
>.|TRBJ1-5|TRBV28|once
CASSLLPLGSGGNQPQHF
TGTGCCAGCAGTTTGCTGCCCCTTGGGTCAGGCGGCAATCAGCCCCAGCATTTT
>.|TRBJ1-3|TRBV30|.
CAWSVLPQGTGNTIYF
TGTGCCTGGAGTGTACTTCCACAGGGTACTGGAAACACCATATATTTT
>TRBD1|TRBJ1-1|TRBV6-2/TRBV6-3|.
CASSYSTGGAFF
TGTGCCAGCAGTTACTCGACAGGGGGGGCTTTCTTT
>TRBD1|TRBJ1-2|TRBV9|.
CASSVATGGLGYTF
TGTGCCAGCAGCGTAGCAACAGGGGGTCTTGGCTACACCTTC
>.|TRBJ1-2|TRBV20-1|.
CSARGSFGYTF
TGCAGTGCGAGGGGTTCTTTCGGCTACACCTTC
>.|TRBJ1-1|TRBV24-1|.
CATSDSASNTEAFF
TGTGCCACCAGTGATTCCGCAAGTAACACTGAAGCTTTCTTT
>.|TRBJ1-2|TRBV19|.
CASSSWNRIYGYTF
TGTGCCAGTAGTTCGTGGAACAGAATCTATGGCTACACCTTC
>.|TRBJ1-5|TRBV30|few
CAWSVDRQQPQHF
TGTGCCTGGAGTGTAGACCGCCAGCAGCCCCAGCATTTT
>TRBD1|TRBJ2-7|TRBV11-2|.
CASSLGGQFEQYF
TGTGCCAGCAGCTTAGGGGGACAGTTCGAGCAGTACTTC
>TRBD1|TRBJ1-2|TRBV7-9|.
CASSLIDRDSGYTF
TGTGCCAGCAGCTTAATTGACAGGGACAGTGGCTACACCTTC
>TRBD1|TRBJ2-7|TRBV2|.
CASRGTGVVDEQYF
TGTGCCAGCAGAGGGACAGGGGTTGTCGACGAGCAGTACTTC
>.|TRBJ2-5|TRBV27|.
CASSFHGGQETQYF
TGTGCCAGCAGTTTCCACGGGGGACAAGAGACCCAGTACTTC
>.|TRBJ1-1|TRBV7-9|.
CASTLGGYMNTEAFF
TGTGCCAGCACCCTGGGGGGGTACATGAACACTGAAGCTTTCTTT
>.|TRBJ1-2|TRBV10-3|.
CAISESNGNYGYTF
TGTGCCATCAGTGAGTCGAACGGAAACTATGGCTACACCTTC
>.|TRBJ1-4|TRBV28|.
CASSLLGEKLFF
TGTGCCAGCAGTTTACTTGGAGAAAAACTGTTTTTT
>TRBD1|TRBJ2-1|TRBV7-9|.
CASSALSRDRVYNEQFF
TGTGCCAGCAGCGCCCTGAGCCGGGACAGGGTCTACAATGAGCAGTTCTTC
>.|TRBJ1-2|TRBV12-3/TRBV12-4|.
CASYSYRDGGYTF
TGTGCCAGCTATTCCTACAGGGACGGAGGCTACACCTTC
>.|TRBJ1-1|TRBV2|.
CASSEGFRNTEAFF
TGTGCCAGCAGTGAAGGGTTCCGGAACACTGAAGCTTTCTTT
>TRBD1|TRBJ1-5|TRBV28|once
CAGGEGARSVPRKYSNQPQHF
TGTGCCGGGGGGGAGGGGGCTCGTTCGGTGCCCCGAAAGTATAGCAATCAGCCCCAGCATTTT
>.|TRBJ1-2|TRBV28|once
CASSEPGLDYGYTF
TGTGCCAGCAGTGAACCGGGACTCGACTATGGCTACACCTTC
>TRBD1|TRBJ1-1|TRBV28|.
CASRPSGQGGDTEAFF
TGTGCCAGCAGGCCCTCGGGACAGGGAGGGGACACTGAAGCTTTCTTT
>.|TRBJ1-1|TRBV5-6|.
CASSLRRNTEAFF
TGTGCCAGCAGCTTGAGGAGAAACACTGAAGCTTTCTTT
>.|TRBJ1-1|TRBV5-1|.
CASSTRRWDENTEAFF
TGCGCCAGCAGCACCCGCCGCTGGGACGAGAACACTGAAGCTTTCTTT
>.|TRBJ1-2|TRBV12-3/TRBV12-4|.
CASSWGSDYGYTF
TGTGCCAGCAGTTGGGGATCGGATTATGGCTACACCTTC
>.|TRBJ1-2|TRBV6-1|.
CASSEPREYYGYTF
TGTGCCAGCAGTGAACCCAGGGAATACTATGGCTACACCTTC
>.|TRBJ1-4|TRBV7-2|.
CASSTGRTTNEKLFF
TGTGCCAGCAGCACCGGACGGACAACTAATGAAAAACTGTTTTTT
>.|TRBJ1-2|TRBV6-5|.
CASRYYGGAQGYTF
TGTGCCAGCAGATATTACGGGGGCGCTCAGGGCTACACCTTC
>.|TRBJ2-2|TRBV28|.
CASTPRVWGPIFTGELFF
TGTGCCAGCACTCCCAGAGTATGGGGGCCTATATTCACCGGGGAGCTGTTTTTT
>.|TRBJ2-7|TRBV11-2|.
CASSWITGSYEQYF
TGTGCCAGCAGCTGGATCACTGGTTCCTACGAGCAGTACTTC
>.|TRBJ1-1|TRBV5-1|once
CASSSTGTNTEAFF
TGCGCCAGCAGCTCGACAGGTACGAACACTGAAGCTTTCTTT
>.|TRBJ2-5|TRBV13|once
CASSRTGQETQYF
TGTGCCAGCAGTCGGACTGGCCAAGAGACCCAGTACTTC
>TRBD2|TRBJ2-1|TRBV6-2/TRBV6-3|.
CASSYRTSNEQFF
TGTGCCAGCAGTTACAGGACTAGTAATGAGCAGTTCTTC
>TRBD1|TRBJ2-4|TRBV4-3|once
CASSQDKYRGFGVAKNIQYF
TGCGCCAGCAGCCAAGATAAGTACAGGGGATTCGGAGTAGCCAAAAACATTCAGTACTTC
>.|TRBJ1-1|TRBV2|.
CASTLRAEAFF
TGTGCCAGCACCCTTAGGGCTGAAGCTTTCTTT
>.|TRBJ2-3|TRBV6-2/TRBV6-3|.
CASSWSGTPRDTQYF
TGTGCCAGCAGTTGGTCCGGGACACCTAGGGATACGCAGTATTTT
>TRBD2|TRBJ2-2|TRBV4-1|.
CASSQPRTSGELFF
TGCGCCAGCAGCCAACCTCGGACTAGCGGGGAGCTGTTTTTT
>.|TRBJ1-6|TRBV7-9|.
CASSPPGPLHF
TGTGCCAGCAGCCCCCCGGGACCCCTCCACTTT